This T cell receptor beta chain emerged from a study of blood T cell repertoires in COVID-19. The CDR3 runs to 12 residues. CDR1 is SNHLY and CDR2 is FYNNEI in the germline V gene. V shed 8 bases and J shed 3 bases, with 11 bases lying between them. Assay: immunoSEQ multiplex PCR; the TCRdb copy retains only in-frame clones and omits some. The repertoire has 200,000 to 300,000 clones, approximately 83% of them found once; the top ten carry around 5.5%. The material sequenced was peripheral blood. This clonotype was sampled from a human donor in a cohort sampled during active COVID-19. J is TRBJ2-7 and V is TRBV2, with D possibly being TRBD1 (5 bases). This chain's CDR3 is CASGVRGYEQYF. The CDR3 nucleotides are TGTGCCAGCGGGGTAAGGGGCTACGAGCAGTACTTC.